The 8 T cell receptor beta chains reported below all come from one sample, sequenced in a study of early stage breast cancer tumors. Clones were read by immunoSEQ multiplex PCR, and TCRdb kept only the in-frame ones, dropping some. Of about 38,000 clones in the sample, roughly 70% were seen once. Sequencing was performed on blood. These receptor sequences come from a person in their sixties with breast cancer.

The CDR3 DNA reads as TGTGCCAGCAGCGCACAGGCTATCTCTGGAAACACCATATATTTT. Its translation is CASSAQAISGNTIYF. V and J are TRBV7-8 and TRBJ1-3; tentatively, D is TRBD1 (5 bases). Germline CDR1 is SGHVS and CDR2 is FQNEAQ. V gave up 5 bases and J gave up 0 bases, with 11 bases separating them. The CDR3 consists of 15 residues.

This rearrangement joins TRBV18 to TRBJ1-4; D ambiguous. V was cut by 3 bases and J by 10 bases, with 12 bases left in between. Germline lookup yields CDR1 KGHSH and CDR2 LQKENI. This CDR3 has 13 residues. The CDR3 sequence is CASSPGPQAKLFF. CDR3 DNA: TGTGCCAGCTCACCTGGGCCCCAGGCAAAACTGTTTTTT.

This sequence joins TRBV5-6 and TRBJ2-2; D gene unclear. The CDR3 has 13 amino acids. Germline assignment: CDR1 SGHDT and CDR2 YYEEEE. Trimming took 4 bases from V and 6 from J, leaving 10 bases between them. CDR3 in amino acids: CASSRTLSGELFF. Here the CDR3 DNA reads TGTGCCAGCAGCCGCACACTATCCGGGGAGCTGTTTTTT.

The chain uses TRBV27 and TRBJ1-2; perhaps TRBD1 as D (5 bases). Germline lookup yields CDR1 MNHEY and CDR2 SMNVEV (reference sequence). The length of the CDR3 is 14 residues. V lost 6 bases, J lost 0 bases, and 11 bases lay in between. The CDR3: CASSRTRANYGYTF. In DNA, the CDR3 is TGTGCCAGCAGCAGGACAAGGGCTAACTATGGCTACACCTTC.

This chain joins TRBV6-4 and TRBJ1-1; 8 bases are a match to TRBD1. CDR3 length: 15 residues. V shed 4 bases and J 7 bases; nucleotides not matched to a gene: 11. Germline CDR1 is MRHNA and CDR2 is SNTAGT. The CDR3 DNA reads as TGTGCCAGCAGTGCGGACAGGGCCCGAACAAGTGAAGCTTTCTTT. It codes for CASSADRARTSEAFF.

The V and J genes are TRBV5-1 and TRBJ2-7; no reliable D call. Germline CDR1 SGHRS, CDR2 YFSETQ. The CDR3 covers 12 residues. V dropped 1 base and J dropped 6 bases, with 8 bases sitting between them. The CDR3 DNA is TGCGCCAGCAGCTTGTCAGGAGTCGAGCAGTACTTC. This codes for CASSLSGVEQYF. Full variable domain (missing parts from reference TRBV5-1 and TRBJ2-7): KAGVTQTPRYLIKTRGQQVTLSCSPISGHRSVSWYQQTPGQGLQFLFEYFSETQRNKGNFPGRFSGRQFSNSRSEMNVSTLELGDSALYLCASSLSGVEQYFGPGTRLTVT.

V and J are TRBV4-1 and TRBJ1-6; D perhaps matches TRBD1 (5 bases). The CDR3 totals 16 residues. Between the trimmed V and J ends, which lost 3 bases and 7 bases, there was a span of 16 bases. From germline, CDR1 is MGHRA and CDR2 YSYEKL. In DNA form, the CDR3 reads TGCGCCAGCAGCCATCTTAACGTCCGGGGGAATTCACCCCTCCACTTT. It encodes CASSHLNVRGNSPLHF.

This chain joins TRBV6-1 and TRBJ1-5; possibly TRBD1 for D (6 bases). The germline V gene encodes CDR1 MNHNS and CDR2 SASEGT. With 6 bases removed from V and 9 bases from J, the gap between germline ends came to 15 bases. This CDR3 has 13 residues. The CDR3 loop reads CASRKRGTPPQHF. CDR3 bases: TGTGCCAGCAGGAAAAGGGGGACCCCGCCCCAGCATTTT.